This T cell receptor beta chain was recorded in a study of cytomegalovirus exposure and HLA in healthy donors. Across the whole study: Early release data held tens of millions of unique TCRs from HLA-typed donors. Study conclusions and caveats: Solely CMV serostatus was available to characterize immune exposure.

PCR employed 60 Vbeta and 13 Jbeta primers. Original data processing: The authors later counted 70 million to 80 million unique TCR beta chains, 9 million to 14 million of them shared. Produced via immunoSEQ multiplex PCR; TCRdb's table is partial and in-frame only. Clone size and V and J calls were adopted from that table, with D and trimming inferred from the DNA. This repertoire shows some 140,000 clones, roughly 79% found once; its top ten account for just under 1%. This CDR3 region has 14 residues. V shed 2 bases and J shed 2 bases, with 4 bases lying between them. From germline, CDR1 is LGHNT and CDR2 FRNRAP. Note on this clone: The antigen remains undetermined.

The receptor comes from a man between 18 and 35 years old in good health and CMV-seronegative. The chain uses TRBV12-5 and TRBJ2-6; D gene ambiguous. Sequencing was done on a sample of PBMCs. The CDR3 protein is CASGLRAGANVLTF. For the CDR3, the DNA is TGTGCTAGTGGTTTGCGGGCTGGGGCCAACGTCCTGACTTTC.